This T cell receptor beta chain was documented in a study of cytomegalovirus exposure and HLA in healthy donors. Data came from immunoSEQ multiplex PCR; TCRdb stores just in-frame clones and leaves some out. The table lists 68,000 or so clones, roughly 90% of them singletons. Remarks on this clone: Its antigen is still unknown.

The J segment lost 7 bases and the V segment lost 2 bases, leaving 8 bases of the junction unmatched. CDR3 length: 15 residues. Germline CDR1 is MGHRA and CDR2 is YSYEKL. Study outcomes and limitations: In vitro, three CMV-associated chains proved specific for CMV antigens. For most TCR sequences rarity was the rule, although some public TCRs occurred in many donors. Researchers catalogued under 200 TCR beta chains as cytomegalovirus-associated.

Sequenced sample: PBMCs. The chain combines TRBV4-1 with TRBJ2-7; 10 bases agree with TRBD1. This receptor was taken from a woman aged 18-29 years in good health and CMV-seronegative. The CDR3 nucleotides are TGCGCCAGCAGCCAACTCCTCGGGACAGGGGTAGAGCAGTACTTC. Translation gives CASSQLLGTGVEQYF.